The 17 T cell receptor beta chains below were found in one sample sequenced in a study of T cells after yellow fever vaccination. MiXCR was run by TCRdb on the 5' RACE reads, yielding one entry per CDR3 protein. The table has about 340,000 distinct CDR3 sequences, under 15% seen once. The sample in question was CD4+ T cells sorted from PBMCs, obtained 15 days after the yellow fever booster vaccination. Receptors were obtained from a man between 18 and 35 years old who received the YFV17D yellow fever vaccine.

This clonotype has a count of ten or more. This chain connects TRBV11-2 to TRBJ2-1; 7 nucleotides agree with TRBD1. V lost 5 bases and J lost 6; bases outside the gene matches: 13. This CDR3 comprises 16 residues. The germline gives CDR1 SGHAT, CDR2 FQNNGV. CDR3: CASSHIKGAGPNEQFF. In DNA form, the CDR3 reads TGTGCCAGCAGCCATATCAAGGGGGCTGGACCCAATGAGCAGTTCTTC.

V usage is TRBV7-3 and J usage is TRBJ2-3, with a tentative D call TRBD1 (6 bases). Trimming shortened V by 3 bases and J by 7 bases, and 11 bases separated the two germline ends. The germline V gene has CDR1 SGHTA and CDR2 FQGTGA. The CDR3 length is 13 residues. The CDR3 bases are TGTGCCAGCAGCTTTGGGGGCATGAATACGCAGTATTTT. Its translation: CASSFGGMNTQYF.

This clonotype came up many times. The genes are TRBV4-3 and TRBJ2-2, with 7 bases aligning to TRBD1. The CDR3 runs 16 residues. Germline V gives CDR1 LGHNA, CDR2 YSLEER. J was trimmed by 3 bases and V by 1 base; bases with no gene match: 5. CDR3 bases: TGCGCCAGCAGCCAAGGGCCACAGGGGTACACCGGGGAGCTGTTTTTT. Its protein is CASSQGPQGYTGELFF.

This clonotype was detected a few times. CDR3 loop: CASSLTRTGAYGYTF. Written as DNA, the CDR3 is TGTGCCAGCAGCCTTACTCGGACAGGGGCCTATGGCTACACCTTC. This rearrangement joins TRBV7-2 to TRBJ1-2; 9 bases align to TRBD1. J lost 4 bases, V lost 5 bases, and 8 bases had no gene match. This CDR3 is 15 amino acids long. Germline V gene data show CDR1 as SGHTA and CDR2 as FQGNSA.

The V and J genes are TRBV5-5 and TRBJ2-7, with D possibly being TRBD2 (5 bases). Germline CDR1 reads SGHKS; CDR2 reads YYEKEE (reference sequence). V dropped 0 bases and J dropped 2 bases, with 12 bases sitting between them. The CDR3 has 15 residues. CDR3: CASSLAAGIPYEQYV. The CDR3 nucleotides read TGTGCCAGCAGCTTGGCGGCGGGCATCCCCTACGAGCAGTACGTC.

This chain connects TRBV5-1 to TRBJ2-2; D remains unclear. The CDR3 loop spans 14 amino acids. Deletions cut 1 base from V and 6 bases from J, with 10 bases between. CDR1 is SGHRS and CDR2 is YFSETQ in the germline V gene. In DNA, the CDR3 is TGCGCCAGCAGCTTGCGGGTGGCCCCCGGGGAGCTGTTTTTT. Translating gives CASSLRVAPGELFF. Full variable domain (rest looked up from reference TRBV5-1 and TRBJ2-2): KAGVTQTPRYLIKTRGQQVTLSCSPISGHRSVSWYQQTPGQGLQFLFEYFSETQRNKGNFPGRFSGRQFSNSRSEMNVSTLELGDSALYLCASSLRVAPGELFFGEGSRLTVL.

V usage is TRBV2 and J usage is TRBJ2-3; D gene ambiguous. Trimming removed 3 bases at V and 3 bases at J, with 4 bases between. This CDR3 comprises 12 residues. Germline CDR1 and CDR2: SNHLY and FYNNEI. The CDR3 spells CASSDDTDTQYF. CDR3 bases: TGTGCCAGCAGTGATGATACAGATACGCAGTATTTT. The full variable domain, with the rest looked up from reference TRBV2 and TRBJ2-3, is EPEVTQTPSHQVTQMGQEVILRCVPISNHLYFYWYRQILGQKVEFLVSFYNNEISEKSEIFDDQFSVERPDGSNFTLKIRSTKLEDSAMYFCASSDDTDTQYFGPGTRLTVL.

The gene calls are TRBV6-2 or TRBV6-3 and TRBJ2-3; 8 nucleotides match TRBD2. The germline CDR1 and CDR2 sequences are MNHEY and SVGEGT. The CDR3 runs to 15 residues. V lost 7 bases, J lost 4 bases, and 10 bases stayed unmatched. The chain's CDR3 is CASKYGAGVPDTQYF. The CDR3 DNA is TGTGCCAGCAAGTACGGAGCGGGGGTCCCAGATACGCAGTATTTT.

This clonotype was observed a handful of times. V gene TRBV30 combines with J gene TRBJ1-2; TRBD1 might be the D (5 bases). The CDR3 runs 15 residues. Germline-derived CDR1 and CDR2 are GTSNPN and SVGIG (reference sequence). Trimming took off 4 bases at V and 4 bases at J, with 19 bases between the two ends. CDR3 in amino acids: CAWTPGRAFLYGYTF. CDR3 DNA sequence: TGTGCCTGGACCCCGGGCAGGGCCTTCCTCTATGGCTACACCTTC.

V gene TRBV7-2 combines with J gene TRBJ1-2; TRBD1 is a possible D gene (5 bases). The CDR3 runs 14 residues. Germline loops: CDR1 SGHTA, CDR2 FQGNSA. V was pared by 1 base and J by 3 bases, with 9 bases between. The CDR3 here is CASSLGARDYGYTF. For the CDR3, the DNA is TGTGCCAGCAGCTTAGGGGCCAGGGACTATGGCTACACCTTC.

This clonotype was observed at least ten times. The V and J genes are TRBV5-1 and TRBJ2-1, with 8 bases matching TRBD2. The CDR3 has 16 amino acids. Germline lookup yields CDR1 SGHRS and CDR2 YFSETQ. V was pared by 4 bases and J by 8 bases, with 14 bases of the junction left unmatched. In DNA, the CDR3 is TGCGCCAGCAGCCTCCCTCGGCGGGGGGCCCCGCATGAGCAGTTCTTC. Protein product: CASSLPRRGAPHEQFF.

V is TRBV18 and J is TRBJ1-4; D is perhaps TRBD1 (5 bases). The CDR3 runs 13 residues. Per the germline V gene, CDR1 is KGHSH and CDR2 is LQKENI. Trimming stripped 8 bases from V and 7 bases from J, with 14 bases between. The CDR3 here is CASHPRTFEKLFF. The DNA for the CDR3 is TGTGCCAGCCACCCCAGGACATTTGAAAAACTGTTTTTT.

The rearrangement joins TRBV6-1 to TRBJ2-1; 9 bases align to TRBD1. The CDR3 is 14 residues long. V lost 8 bases, J lost 4 bases, and 6 bases stayed unmatched. Germline V gene data show CDR1 as MNHNS and CDR2 as SASEGT. CDR3 residues: CASLPGQGYNEQFF. The CDR3 DNA sequence: TGTGCCAGCCTCCCGGGACAGGGTTACAATGAGCAGTTCTTC.

This clonotype has just a few counts. The chain has TRBV3-1 and TRBJ1-1; D unclear. Trimming cost V 4 bases and J 0 bases, with 9 bases left between them. This CDR3 is 14 amino acids long. Germline V gives CDR1 LGHDT, CDR2 YNNKEL (reference sequence). The CDR3: CASSLRKMNTEAFF. The CDR3 region has the DNA TGTGCCAGCAGCCTCAGGAAAATGAACACTGAAGCTTTCTTT.

This clonotype was picked up a small number of times. The genes are TRBV3-1 and TRBJ1-1, with TRBD1 matching over 8 bases. Germline lookup yields CDR1 LGHDT and CDR2 YNNKEL (reference sequence). The CDR3 totals 15 residues. The ends lost 5 bases at V and 1 base at J; junction bases unmatched: 6. The CDR3 region is CASSRQGHKNTEAFF. In nucleotides, the CDR3 is TGTGCCAGCAGCAGACAGGGGCATAAGAACACTGAAGCTTTCTTT. Full variable domain (rest looked up from reference TRBV3-1 and TRBJ1-1): DTAVSQTPKYLVTQMGNDKSIKCEQNLGHDTMYWYKQDSKKFLKIMFSYNNKELIINETVPNRFSPKSPDKAHLNLHINSLELGDSAVYFCASSRQGHKNTEAFFGQGTRLTVV.

This clonotype showed up just a few times. The rearrangement links TRBV4-2 to TRBJ2-3, with 14 bases aligning to TRBD2. The CDR3 extends over 18 amino acids. The germline CDR1 and CDR2 sequences are LGHNA and YNFKEQ. V gave up 2 bases and J gave up 9 bases; unmatched junction bases: 13. In nucleotides, the CDR3 is TGTGCCAGCAGCCAAACGGGACTAGCGGGGGCCCTAACCCAGACGCAGTATTTT. This sequence encodes CASSQTGLAGALTQTQYF.

In its sample, this clonotype was seen a few times. The rearrangement uses TRBV7-2 and TRBJ2-3, with no clear D. The germline gives CDR1 SGHTA, CDR2 FQGNSA. This CDR3 spans 16 amino acids. V was cut by 1 base and J by 1 base, with 12 bases left in between. The DNA of the CDR3 is TGTGCCAGCAGCTTAGTGGGCCAGTGGGGCACAGATACGCAGTATTTT. Residues: CASSLVGQWGTDTQYF.